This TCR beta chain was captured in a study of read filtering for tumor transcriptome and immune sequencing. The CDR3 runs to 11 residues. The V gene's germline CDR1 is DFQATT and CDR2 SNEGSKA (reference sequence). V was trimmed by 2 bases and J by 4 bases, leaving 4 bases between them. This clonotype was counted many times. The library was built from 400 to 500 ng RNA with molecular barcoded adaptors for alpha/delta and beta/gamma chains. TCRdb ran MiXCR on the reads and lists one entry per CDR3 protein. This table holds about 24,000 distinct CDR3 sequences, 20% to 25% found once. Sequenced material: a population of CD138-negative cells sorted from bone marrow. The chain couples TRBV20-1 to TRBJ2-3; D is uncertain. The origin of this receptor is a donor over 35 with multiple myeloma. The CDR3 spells CSARFADTQYF. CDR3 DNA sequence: TGCAGTGCTAGATTCGCAGATACGCAGTATTTT.